This T cell receptor (beta chain) was captured in a study of cytomegalovirus exposure and HLA in healthy donors. Points from the study as a whole: Later analysis associated a missense DCLRE1C variant with TCR beta V- and J-gene trimming.

At the time of sampling, donors were nominally healthy, though unrecorded immune exposures were likely. The PCR was carried out with 60 Vbeta primers and 13 Jbeta primers. Method: immunoSEQ multiplex PCR; TCRdb's copy keeps in-frame clones and lacks some. The sample records over 150,000 clones, over 70% being singletons. About this clone itself: As yet, its antigen is unknown.

Germline V gene lookup returns CDR1 KGHSH and CDR2 LQKENI. This CDR3 has 16 amino acids. V was pared by 2 bases and J by 1 base, with 12 bases between. This clonotype was obtained from a man aged 18 to 30 in good health and CMV-seropositive. Sequenced: PBMCs. This chain joins TRBV18 and TRBJ2-4; D ambiguous. The DNA for the CDR3 is TGTGCCAGCTCACCAGAAGCTCCCTATGCCAAAAACATTCAGTACTTC. Translating gives CASSPEAPYAKNIQYF.